This note documents a single T cell receptor (beta chain) sequence. This sample was taken from a study of blood T cell repertoires in COVID-19. For the study at large: Donors in the United States, Italy and Spain gave samples during acute or convalescent COVID-19. PBMCs, B-cell-depleted T cells, or T cells provided the cDNA or gDNA that made up the material.

Repertoires were generated with immunoSEQ multiplex PCR, while TCRdb's copy carries only in-frame clones and drops some. The data hold 150,000 to 200,000 clones, with approximately 90% observed a single time. Germline V lookup: CDR1 SNHLY, CDR2 FYNNEI. V shed 6 bases and J 2 bases; nucleotides not matched to a gene: 3. The length of the CDR3 is 14 residues. The J gene is TRBJ2-3, the V gene TRBV2; 9 bases line up with TRBD1. The TCR originated in a human donor in a cohort sampled during active COVID-19. The material sequenced was peripheral blood. CDR3 DNA sequence: TGTGCCAGCAGCGGACAGGGGCACACAGATACGCAGTATTTT. Translated, it gives CASSGQGHTDTQYF.